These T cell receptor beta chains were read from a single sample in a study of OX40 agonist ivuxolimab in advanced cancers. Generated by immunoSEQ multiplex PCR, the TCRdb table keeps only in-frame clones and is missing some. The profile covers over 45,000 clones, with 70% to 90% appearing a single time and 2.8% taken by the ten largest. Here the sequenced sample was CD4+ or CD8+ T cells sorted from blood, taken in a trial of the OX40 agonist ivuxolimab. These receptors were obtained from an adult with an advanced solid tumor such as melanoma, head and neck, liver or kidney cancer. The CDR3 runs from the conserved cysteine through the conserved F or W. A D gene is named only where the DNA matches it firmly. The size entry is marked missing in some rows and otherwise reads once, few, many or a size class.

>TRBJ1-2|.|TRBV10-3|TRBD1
CAISETGDYGYTF
TGTGCCATCAGCGAAACAGGGGACTATGGCTACACCTTC
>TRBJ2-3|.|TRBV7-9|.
CASSLAGSEQYF
TGTGCCAGCAGCTTAGCGGGGTCGGAGCAGTATTTT
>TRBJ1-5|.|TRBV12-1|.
CASSFYGTGDNQPQHF
TGTGCCAGCAGCTTTTACGGGACAGGGGACAATCAGCCCCAGCATTTT
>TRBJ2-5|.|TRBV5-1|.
CASSLGGVQETQYF
TGCGCCAGCAGCTTGGGCGGGGTCCAAGAGACCCAGTACTTC
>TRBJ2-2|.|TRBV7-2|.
CASSLGGNTGELFF
TGTGCCAGCAGCTTAGGCGGGAACACCGGGGAGCTGTTTTTT
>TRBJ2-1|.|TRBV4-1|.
CASSQDHSSYNEQFF
TGCGCCAGCAGCCAAGATCATAGCTCCTACAATGAGCAGTTCTTC
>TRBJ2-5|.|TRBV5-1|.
CASSLGGKETQYF
TGCGCCAGCAGCTTGGGGGGAAAGGAGACCCAGTACTTC
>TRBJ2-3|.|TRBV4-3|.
CASSQGGGPLVNTQYF
TGCGCCAGCAGCCAAGGTGGCGGTCCCTTGGTAAATACGCAGTATTTT
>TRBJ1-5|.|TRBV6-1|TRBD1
CASSTTGGFQPQHF
TGTGCCAGCAGTACGACAGGGGGTTTTCAGCCCCAGCATTTT
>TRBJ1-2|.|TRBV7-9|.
CASSKPQGNYGYTF
TGTGCCAGCAGCAAACCCCAGGGGAACTATGGCTACACCTTC
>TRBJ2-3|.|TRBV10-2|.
CASSPWDGTQYF
TGCGCCAGCAGTCCATGGGATGGGACGCAGTATTTT
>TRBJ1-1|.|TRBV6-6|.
CASSSHSRLPKGVAFF
TGTGCCAGCAGTTCTCACTCTCGATTGCCGAAGGGAGTAGCTTTCTTT
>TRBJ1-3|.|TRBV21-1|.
CASSLGQGRWDTIYF
TGTGCCAGCAGCCTGGGACAGGGGCGGTGGGACACCATATATTTT
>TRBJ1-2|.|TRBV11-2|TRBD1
CASSSIRAGVGQGSYGYTF
TGTGCCAGCAGCTCCATTAGAGCAGGGGTGGGACAGGGCAGCTATGGCTACACCTTC
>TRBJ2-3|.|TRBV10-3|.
CAITERTSDTQYF
TGTGCCATCACCGAGCGGACTTCAGATACGCAGTATTTT
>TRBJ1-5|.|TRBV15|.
CATSRPPSGNQPQHF
TGTGCCACCAGCAGACCTCCAAGCGGCAATCAGCCCCAGCATTTT
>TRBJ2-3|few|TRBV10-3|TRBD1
CAIRETGKRSDTQYF
TGTGCCATCAGGGAGACAGGGAAGCGCTCGGATACGCAGTATTTT
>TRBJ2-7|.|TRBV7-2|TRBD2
CASSLVGTSGGRSYEQYF
TGTGCCAGCAGCTTAGTTGGGACTAGCGGGGGTCGCTCCTACGAGCAGTACTTC
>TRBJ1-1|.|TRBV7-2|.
CASSMGLNTEAFF
TGTGCCAGCAGCATGGGACTGAACACTGAAGCTTTCTTT
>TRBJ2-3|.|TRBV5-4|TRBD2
CASSSGLAGEGGTNTQYF
TGTGCCAGCAGCTCGGGACTAGCGGGAGAGGGGGGGACAAATACGCAGTATTTT
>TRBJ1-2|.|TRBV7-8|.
CASSPDRNYGYTF
TGTGCCAGCAGCCCGGACCGAAACTATGGCTACACCTTC
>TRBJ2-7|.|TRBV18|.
CASSSQTYEQYF
TGTGCCAGCTCATCCCAGACCTACGAGCAGTACTTC
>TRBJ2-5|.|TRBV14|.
CASSPQEGRETQYF
TGTGCCAGCAGCCCCCAGGAGGGGAGGGAGACCCAGTACTTC
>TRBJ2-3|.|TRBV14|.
CASSQEGGGPDTQYF
TGTGCCAGCAGCCAAGAGGGGGGTGGGCCAGATACGCAGTATTTT
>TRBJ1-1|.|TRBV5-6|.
CASSLAGQADLNTEAFF
TGTGCCAGCAGCTTGGCTGGGCAGGCTGATTTGAACACTGAAGCTTTCTTT
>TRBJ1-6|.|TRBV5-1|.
CASSFGGDSPLHF
TGCGCCAGCAGCTTTGGTGGCGATTCACCCCTCCACTTT
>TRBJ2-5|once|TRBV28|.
CASSTRSVGETQYF
TGTGCCAGCAGCACCCGGAGCGTCGGTGAGACCCAGTACTTC
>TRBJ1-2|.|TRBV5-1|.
CASRSGPYGYTF
TGCGCCAGCAGATCCGGACCCTATGGCTACACCTTC
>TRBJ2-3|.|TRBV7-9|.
CASSPAGADTQYF
TGTGCCAGCAGCCCTGCAGGGGCAGATACGCAGTATTTT